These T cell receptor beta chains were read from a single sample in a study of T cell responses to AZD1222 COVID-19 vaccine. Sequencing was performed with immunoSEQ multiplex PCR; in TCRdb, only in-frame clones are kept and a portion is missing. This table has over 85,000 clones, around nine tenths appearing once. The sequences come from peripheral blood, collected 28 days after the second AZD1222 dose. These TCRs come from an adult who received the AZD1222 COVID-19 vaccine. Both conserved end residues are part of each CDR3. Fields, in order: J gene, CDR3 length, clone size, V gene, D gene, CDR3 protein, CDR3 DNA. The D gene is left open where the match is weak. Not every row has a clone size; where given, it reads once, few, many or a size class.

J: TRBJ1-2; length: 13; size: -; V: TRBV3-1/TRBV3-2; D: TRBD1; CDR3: CASSRDRSYGYTF; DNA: TGTGCCAGCAGCCGGGACAGAAGCTATGGCTACACCTTC
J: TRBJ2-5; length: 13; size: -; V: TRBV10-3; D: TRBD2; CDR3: CAISVSGAETQYF; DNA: TGTGCCATCAGTGTCAGCGGGGCGGAGACCCAGTACTTC
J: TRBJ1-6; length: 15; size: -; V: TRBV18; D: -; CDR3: CASSPVREPHSPLHF; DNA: TGTGCCAGCTCCCCAGTCAGGGAGCCCCATTCACCCCTCCACTTT
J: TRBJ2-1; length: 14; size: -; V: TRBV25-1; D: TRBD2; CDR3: CASSEYQAGALRFF; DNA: TGTGCCAGCAGTGAATATCAGGCGGGAGCCCTACGGTTCTTC
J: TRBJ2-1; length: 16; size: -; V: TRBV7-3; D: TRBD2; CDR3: CASSPGLAGVLNEQFF; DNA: TGTGCCAGCAGCCCGGGACTAGCGGGAGTTCTCAATGAGCAGTTCTTC
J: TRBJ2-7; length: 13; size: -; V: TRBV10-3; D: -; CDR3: CAIRVVGSYEQYF; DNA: TGTGCCATCCGGGTAGTCGGCTCCTACGAGCAGTACTTC
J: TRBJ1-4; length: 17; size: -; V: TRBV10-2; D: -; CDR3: CASSESITGGGDEKLFF; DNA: TGCGCCAGCAGTGAGTCAATCACGGGGGGAGGCGATGAAAAACTGTTTTTT
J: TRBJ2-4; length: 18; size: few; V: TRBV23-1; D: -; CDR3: CASSQSRRGGLDKNIQYF; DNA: TGCGCCAGCAGTCAAAGCCGCAGGGGGGGATTAGACAAAAACATTCAGTACTTC
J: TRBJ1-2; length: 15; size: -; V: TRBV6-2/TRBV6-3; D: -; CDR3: CASSYSPEANYGYTF; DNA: TGTGCCAGCAGTTACTCGCCCGAAGCTAACTATGGCTACACCTTC
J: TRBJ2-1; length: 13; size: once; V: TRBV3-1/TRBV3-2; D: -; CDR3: CASSQTFDNEQFF; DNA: TGTGCCAGCAGCCAGACATTTGACAATGAGCAGTTCTTC
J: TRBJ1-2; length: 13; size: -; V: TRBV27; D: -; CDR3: CASSFNRGGGYTF; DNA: TGTGCCAGCAGTTTTAACCGGGGGGGTGGCTACACCTTC
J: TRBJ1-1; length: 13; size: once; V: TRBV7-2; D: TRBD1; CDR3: CASSGQGNTEAFF; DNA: TGTGCCAGCAGCGGACAGGGGAACACTGAAGCTTTCTTT
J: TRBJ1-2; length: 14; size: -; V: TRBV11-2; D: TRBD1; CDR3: CASSWGQGNYGYTF; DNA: TGTGCCAGCAGCTGGGGACAGGGCAACTATGGCTACACCTTC
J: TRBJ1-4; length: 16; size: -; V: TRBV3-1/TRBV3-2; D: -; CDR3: CASSQGQDAQRGKLFF; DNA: TGTGCCAGCAGCCAAGGGCAGGACGCTCAACGTGGAAAACTGTTTTTT
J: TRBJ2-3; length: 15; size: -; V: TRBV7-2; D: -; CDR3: CASSLELSSTDTQYF; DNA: TGTGCCAGCAGCTTAGAGCTTTCTAGCACAGATACGCAGTATTTT
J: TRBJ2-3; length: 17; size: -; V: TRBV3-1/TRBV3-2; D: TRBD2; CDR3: CASSSRGGLVVADTQYF; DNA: TGTGCCAGCAGCTCTCGTGGAGGACTAGTTGTAGCAGATACGCAGTATTTT
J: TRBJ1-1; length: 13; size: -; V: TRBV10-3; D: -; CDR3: CAISDRENTEAFF; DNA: TGTGCCATCAGTGATCGGGAAAACACTGAAGCTTTCTTT
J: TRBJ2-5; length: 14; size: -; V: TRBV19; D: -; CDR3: CASSISDLQETQYF; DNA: TGTGCCAGTAGTATTAGCGACCTCCAAGAGACCCAGTACTTC
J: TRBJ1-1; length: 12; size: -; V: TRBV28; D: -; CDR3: CASSGGNTEAFF; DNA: TGTGCCAGCAGCGGGGGGAACACTGAAGCTTTCTTT
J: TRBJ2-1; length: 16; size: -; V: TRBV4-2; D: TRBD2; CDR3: CASSQSSGRAHDEQFF; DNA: TGTGCCAGCAGCCAATCTAGCGGGAGGGCCCATGACGAGCAGTTCTTC
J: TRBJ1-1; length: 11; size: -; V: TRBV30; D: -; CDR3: CAWSGGPEAFF; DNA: TGTGCCTGGAGTGGAGGTCCTGAAGCTTTCTTT
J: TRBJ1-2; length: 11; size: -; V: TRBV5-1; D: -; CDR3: CASSPGYGYTF; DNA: TGCGCCAGCAGCCCGGGCTATGGCTACACCTTC
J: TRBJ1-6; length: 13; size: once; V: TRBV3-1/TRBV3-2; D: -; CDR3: CASSQDSISPLHF; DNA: TGTGCCAGCAGCCAAGATTCTATCTCACCCCTCCACTTT
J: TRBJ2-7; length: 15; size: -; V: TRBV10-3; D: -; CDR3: CATRPPGKGSYEQYF; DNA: TGTGCCACCCGCCCCCCGGGAAAGGGCTCCTACGAGCAGTACTTC
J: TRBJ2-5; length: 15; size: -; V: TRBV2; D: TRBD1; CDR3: CASSNGQGRQETQYF; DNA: TGTGCCAGCAGTAACGGACAGGGCCGGCAAGAGACCCAGTACTTC
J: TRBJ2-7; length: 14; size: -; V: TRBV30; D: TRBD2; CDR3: CAWSGLAGGVEQYF; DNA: TGTGCCTGGAGCGGACTAGCGGGAGGGGTTGAGCAGTACTTC
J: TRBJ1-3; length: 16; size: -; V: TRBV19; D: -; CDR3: CASSLSAGWSGNTIYF; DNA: TGTGCCAGTAGTCTCTCTGCGGGCTGGTCTGGAAACACCATATATTTT
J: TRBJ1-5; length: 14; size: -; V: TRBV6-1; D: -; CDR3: CASSDNRADQPQHF; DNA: TGTGCCAGCAGTGATAACAGGGCCGATCAGCCCCAGCATTTT
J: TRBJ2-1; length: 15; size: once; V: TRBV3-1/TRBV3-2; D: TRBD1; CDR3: CASSPGQGSYNEQFF; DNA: TGTGCCAGCAGCCCCGGACAGGGGTCCTACAATGAGCAGTTCTTC
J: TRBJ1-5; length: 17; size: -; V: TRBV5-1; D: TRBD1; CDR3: CASSLGTGGGRNQPQHF; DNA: TGCGCCAGCAGCTTGGGGACAGGGGGCGGTCGCAATCAGCCCCAGCATTTT
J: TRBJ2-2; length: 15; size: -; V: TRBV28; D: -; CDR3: CASWSGSLNTGELFF; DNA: TGTGCCAGCTGGTCCGGGAGCCTGAACACCGGGGAGCTGTTTTTT
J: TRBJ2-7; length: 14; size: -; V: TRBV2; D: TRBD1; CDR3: CASNLRQGNYEQYF; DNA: TGTGCCAGCAATTTAAGACAGGGCAACTACGAGCAGTACTTC
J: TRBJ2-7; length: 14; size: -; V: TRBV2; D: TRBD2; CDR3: CASIKREGFYEQYF; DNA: TGTGCCAGCATTAAGCGGGAAGGGTTCTACGAGCAGTACTTC
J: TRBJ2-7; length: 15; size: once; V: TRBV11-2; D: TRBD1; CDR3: CASSWPGFDRGEQYF; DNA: TGTGCCAGCAGCTGGCCCGGATTCGACAGGGGCGAGCAGTACTTC
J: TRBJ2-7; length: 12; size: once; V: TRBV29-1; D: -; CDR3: CSVEEGGYEQYF; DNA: TGCAGCGTTGAAGAGGGGGGCTACGAGCAGTACTTC
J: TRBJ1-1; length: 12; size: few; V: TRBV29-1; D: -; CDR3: CSVRRWNTEAFF; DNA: TGCAGCGTGAGACGTTGGAACACTGAAGCTTTCTTT
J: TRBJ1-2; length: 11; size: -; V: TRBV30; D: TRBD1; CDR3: CAWGDSYGYTF; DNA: TGTGCCTGGGGGGACAGCTATGGCTACACCTTC
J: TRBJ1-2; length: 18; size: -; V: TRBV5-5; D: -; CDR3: CASSFTRFTGTLIYGYTF; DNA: TGTGCCAGCAGCTTTACCCGCTTTACCGGGACTCTAATCTATGGCTACACCTTC
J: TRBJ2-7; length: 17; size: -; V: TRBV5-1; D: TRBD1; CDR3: CASSSTLTGQVTYEQYF; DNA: TGCGCCAGCAGCTCGACGTTAACGGGACAGGTAACCTACGAGCAGTACTTC
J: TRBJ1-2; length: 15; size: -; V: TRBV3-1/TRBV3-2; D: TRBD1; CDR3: CASSQRRDSDYGYTF; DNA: TGTGCCAGCAGCCAGAGACGGGACAGCGACTATGGCTACACCTTC
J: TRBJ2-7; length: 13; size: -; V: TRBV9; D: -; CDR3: CASSVGSVYEQYF; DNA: TGTGCCAGCAGCGTAGGGTCCGTCTACGAGCAGTACTTC